These 21 T cell receptor beta chains originate from one sample sequenced in a study of T cell responses to AZD1222 COVID-19 vaccine. Method: immunoSEQ multiplex PCR; TCRdb's copy keeps in-frame clones and lacks some. The repertoire holds around 120,000 clones, with around 92% as singletons. The input for sequencing was peripheral blood, taken on day 0 of AZD1222 vaccination. Receptors originate from an adult in good health.

This clone was counted only a few times. The V call is TRBV11-3, the J call TRBJ1-2, with 7 bases lining up with TRBD1. J lost 1 base, V lost 5 bases, and 10 bases had no gene match. This CDR3 comprises 16 residues. Germline assignment: CDR1 SGHNT and CDR2 YENEEA. The chain's CDR3 is CASSMAGTAINYGYTF. DNA of the CDR3: TGTGCCAGCAGCATGGCGGGGACAGCCATTAACTATGGCTACACCTTC.

The J gene is TRBJ1-4, the V gene TRBV5-1; 11 nucleotides agree with TRBD1. The CDR3 covers 14 residues. Germline trimming cut 4 bases from V and 8 bases from J; bases unmatched to any gene: 4. Germline lookup yields CDR1 SGHRS and CDR2 YFSETQ. The CDR3 spells CASSKDRGREKLFF. In nucleotides, the CDR3 is TGCGCCAGCAGCAAGGACAGGGGGCGAGAAAAACTGTTTTTT.

This chain uses TRBV19 with TRBJ1-3; D unresolved. The germline V gene encodes CDR1 LNHDA and CDR2 SQIVND (reference sequence). The CDR3 is 13 residues long. The V end was cut by 5 bases, the J end by 1 base, with 6 bases between. CDR3 bases: TGTGCCAGTAGTCCACCTTCTGGAAACACCATATATTTT. Translating gives CASSPPSGNTIYF.

V is TRBV2 and J is TRBJ2-2; D might be TRBD1 or TRBD2, each matching 5 bases. The V end was cut by 6 bases, the J end by 4 bases, with 15 bases between. Looked up from germline, CDR1 is SNHLY and CDR2 is FYNNEI. CDR3 length: 15 amino acids. The CDR3 reads CASSWGSLGTGELFF. The CDR3 nucleotides are TGTGCCAGCAGCTGGGGGAGTCTCGGCACCGGGGAGCTGTTTTTT.

The CDR3 region is CASRDRAEQPQHF. CDR3 bases: TGTGCCAGCCGAGACAGGGCTGAGCAGCCCCAGCATTTT. The rearrangement joins TRBV18 to TRBJ1-5; 7 nucleotides agree with TRBD1. Germline CDR1 and CDR2: KGHSH and LQKENI. The CDR3 has 13 residues. V gave up 8 bases and J gave up 7 bases; unmatched junction bases: 8.

This clone occurred a few times. This chain connects TRBV4-1 to TRBJ1-1; D ambiguous. Germline values: CDR1 MGHRA, CDR2 YSYEKL. V lost 4 bases and J 5 bases, leaving 14 bases between the germline ends. The CDR3 is made up of 14 amino acids. CDR3 residues: CASSLAPTRTEAFF. The CDR3, as DNA: TGCGCCAGCAGCCTGGCACCTACTAGGACTGAAGCTTTCTTT.

Turning to this clone: Germline is not matched at one junction end, which may reflect a read error. J is TRBJ1-4 and V is TRBV18; D is perhaps TRBD1 (5 bases). CDR3 size: 16 residues. The germline V gene encodes CDR1 KGHSH and CDR2 LQKENI. DNA of the CDR3: TGTGCCAGCTCATCACCAGGGAAAAAAAGGGATGAAAAACTGTTTTTT. Translating it yields CASSSPGKKRDEKLFF.

This clone was detected only once. V usage is TRBV9 and J usage is TRBJ1-1; D remains unclear. Between the trimmed V and J ends, which lost 1 base and 0 bases, there was a span of 4 bases. CDR1 SGDLS and CDR2 YYNGEE come from the germline V gene. The CDR3 has 13 amino acids. For the CDR3, the DNA is TGTGCCAGCAGCGTAAACCTGAACACTGAAGCTTTCTTT. It codes for CASSVNLNTEAFF.

V gene TRBV27 combines with J gene TRBJ2-5; 7 bases align to TRBD2. CDR1 and CDR2 from the germline V gene are MNHEY and SMNVEV (reference sequence). The CDR3 contains 14 residues. The J segment lost 5 bases and the V segment lost 3 bases, leaving 6 bases of the junction unmatched. The CDR3 loop is CASSFSGAGETQYF. DNA for the CDR3: TGTGCCAGCAGTTTTTCCGGAGCGGGGGAGACCCAGTACTTC.

V and J are TRBV9 and TRBJ2-7, with 8 bases lining up with TRBD1. Germline values: CDR1 SGDLS, CDR2 YYNGEE. The CDR3 totals 17 residues. Germline trimming cut 6 bases from V and 2 bases from J; bases unmatched to any gene: 16. CDR3 loop: CASKYRGAGTGAYEQYF. The DNA of the CDR3 is TGTGCCAGCAAATACCGAGGAGCCGGGACAGGCGCCTACGAGCAGTACTTC.

This chain joins TRBV5-1 and TRBJ2-1, with 7 nucleotides matching TRBD2. The germline V gene encodes CDR1 SGHRS and CDR2 YFSETQ. Losses at the gene ends were 6 bases for V and 5 bases for J; bases not matched to a gene: 11. This CDR3 has 15 amino acids. CDR3 amino acids: CASTPTGGSHNEQFF. CDR3 nucleotides: TGCGCCAGCACCCCAACTGGCGGGAGCCACAATGAGCAGTTCTTC.

This clone was detected only once. The rearrangement links TRBV9 to TRBJ1-6; D is ambiguous. This CDR3 region has 16 residues. Germline CDR1 reads SGDLS; CDR2 reads YYNGEE. V gave up 2 bases and J gave up 5 bases, with 14 bases separating them. CDR3 region: CASSVGGQPDNSPLHF. CDR3 DNA sequence: TGTGCCAGCAGCGTCGGCGGGCAGCCGGATAATTCACCCCTCCACTTT.

This rearrangement joins TRBV28 to TRBJ2-1, with TRBD1 matching over 7 bases. The CDR3 contains 15 residues. Germline-derived CDR1 and CDR2 are MDHEN and SYDVKM. V lost 3 bases to trimming and J lost 2 bases; unmatched junction nucleotides: 4. The CDR3 region has the DNA TGTGCCAGCAGTTTTGACCAGGGGGCCTACAATGAGCAGTTCTTC. It yields the protein CASSFDQGAYNEQFF.

V usage is TRBV5-6 and J usage is TRBJ2-7, with TRBD1 matching over 7 bases. J gave up 3 bases and V 4 bases, and 7 bases lay outside the gene matches. CDR3 size: 14 residues. Germline assignment: CDR1 SGHDT and CDR2 YYEEEE. The CDR3 loop reads CASSRQGAIYEQYF. The CDR3 region has the DNA TGTGCCAGCAGCCGACAGGGCGCCATCTACGAGCAGTACTTC.

The gene calls are TRBV2 and TRBJ2-3, with 14 bases that match TRBD2. The CDR3 covers 15 residues. Per the germline V gene, CDR1 is SNHLY and CDR2 is FYNNEI. J gave up 5 bases and V 6 bases, and 4 bases lay outside the gene matches. CDR3: CASSRTSGRIDTQYF. In nucleotides, the CDR3 is TGTGCCAGCAGCCGGACTAGCGGGAGGATAGATACGCAGTATTTT.

This chain connects TRBV5-6 to TRBJ1-6, with 7 positions matching TRBD1. The germline V gene has CDR1 SGHDT and CDR2 YYEEEE. CDR3 length: 16 residues. With 7 bases clipped from V and 3 bases from J, the junction kept 10 bases outside the gene matches. CDR3: CASQLGDSLYNSPLHF. CDR3 coding DNA: TGTGCCAGCCAGCTTGGGGACAGCCTCTATAATTCACCCCTCCACTTT.

The V and J genes are TRBV7-9 and TRBJ2-7, with TRBD1 as a possible D gene (5 bases). CDR3 length equals 18 residues. Germline lookup yields CDR1 SEHNR and CDR2 FQNEAQ (reference sequence). V dropped 2 bases and J dropped 6 bases, with 26 bases sitting between them. The CDR3 spells CASSLSFLRAGSSSEQYF. Written as DNA, the CDR3 is TGTGCCAGCAGCTTATCTTTCTTAAGGGCAGGGTCTTCGTCCGAGCAGTACTTC. Using reference TRBV7-9 and TRBJ2-7 for the parts outside the CDR3, the full variable domain is DTGVSQNPRHKITKRGQNVTFRCDPISEHNRLYWYRQTLGQGPEFLTYFQNEAQLEKSRLLSDRFSAERPKGSFSTLEIQRTEQGDSAMYLCASSLSFLRAGSSSEQYFGPGTRLTVT.

J is TRBJ2-4 and V is TRBV20-1, with D perhaps matching TRBD2 (6 bases). Germline V gives CDR1 DFQATT, CDR2 SNEGSKA (reference sequence). Between the trimmed V and J ends, which lost 3 bases and 10 bases, there was a span of 13 bases. CDR3 size: 12 residues. CDR3 residues: CSASRLARIQYF. CDR3 nucleotide sequence: TGCAGTGCTAGTAGGCTAGCGAGGATTCAGTACTTC.

The table lists this clone with a count of one. J is TRBJ1-6 and V is TRBV18, with a tentative D call TRBD1 (6 bases). Germline CDR1 and CDR2: KGHSH and LQKENI. V was cut by 6 bases and J by 3 bases, with 9 bases left in between. The CDR3 is 14 residues long. CDR3: CASSTGFYNSPLHF. Here the CDR3 DNA reads TGTGCCAGCTCTACAGGGTTCTATAATTCACCCCTCCACTTT.

The J gene is TRBJ1-2, the V gene TRBV9; 9 bases are shared with TRBD1. CDR1 SGDLS and CDR2 YYNGEE come from the germline V gene. The CDR3 has 18 amino acids. Trimming at V came to 0 bases and at J to 8 bases, leaving 17 bases not matched to a gene. In DNA, the CDR3 is TGTGCCAGCAGCGTAGCCGAGACCGGGACAGGGAGAATGGGAGGCTACACCTTC. It is translated as CASSVAETGTGRMGGYTF.

This clone was counted a single time. This chain uses TRBV6-2 or TRBV6-3 with TRBJ2-7, with no clear D. Looked up from germline, CDR1 is MNHEY and CDR2 is SVGEGT. Trimming pared 6 bases from V and 5 bases from J, leaving 11 bases between. The CDR3 length is 12 residues. CDR3 in amino acids: CASSQVRHEQYF. The CDR3 DNA reads TGTGCCAGCAGCCAGGTGAGGCACGAGCAGTACTTC.